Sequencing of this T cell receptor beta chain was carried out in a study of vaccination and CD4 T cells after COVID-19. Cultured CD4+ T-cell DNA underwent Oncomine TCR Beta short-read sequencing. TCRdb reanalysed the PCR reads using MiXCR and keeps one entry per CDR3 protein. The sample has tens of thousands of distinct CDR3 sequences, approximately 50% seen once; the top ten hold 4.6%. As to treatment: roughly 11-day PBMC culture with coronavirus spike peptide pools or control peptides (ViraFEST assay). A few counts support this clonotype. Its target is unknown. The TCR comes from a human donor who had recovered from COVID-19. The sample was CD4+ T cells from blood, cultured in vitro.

The CDR3 is CASSLGTDNSPLHF. The CDR3 region has the DNA TGTGCCAGCAGTTTAGGGACAGATAATTCACCCCTCCACTTT. V and J are TRBV12-3 or TRBV12-4 and TRBJ1-6; the D gene is possibly TRBD1 (6 bases). This CDR3 spans 14 amino acids. V shed 1 base and J shed 5 bases, with 6 bases lying between them.